The clone carrying this T cell receptor beta chain was seen at least ten times. The antigen remains unidentified. Regions amplified from RNA transcripts were the TCR beta CDR3 regions. HTBI primers were the set used in a first-round RT-PCR of the TCR CDR3. Via MiXCR, TCRdb re-called the multiplex PCR reads, giving one row per CDR3 protein. Of approximately 560,000 distinct CDR3 sequences listed, 15% to 18% were seen once; the top ten hold about 7%. CDR3 length: 15 residues. Between the trimmed V and J ends, which lost 0 bases and 2 bases, there was a span of 9 bases. Germline V gene data show CDR1 as SEHNR and CDR2 as FQNEAQ (reference sequence). These data originate in a study of T cells in Graves' hyperthyroidism and ophthalmopathy. Study outcomes and limitations: Separation of ophthalmopathy from stable hyperthyroidism was achieved by a 13 V-J model.

The chain is built from TRBV7-9 and TRBJ2-3; D is possibly TRBD2 (6 bases). The sample was blood. This clonotype was obtained from a woman in her twenties or thirties with Graves' hyperthyroidism. CDR3: CASSLARGVTDTQYF. As DNA, the CDR3 is TGTGCCAGCAGCTTAGCCCGCGGGGTCACAGATACGCAGTATTTT.